This T cell receptor (beta chain) was identified during a study of blood T cells in healthy people across ages. On the study more broadly: Template switching retrieved approximately one barcoded beta molecule for each two T cells.

Findings and limits, study-wide: CMV status of donors was not determined, possibly confounding expanded clonotype changes. Diversity estimated from one million T cells was considered an underestimate.

This clonotype was detected only a few times. Its specificity is unknown. CDR3 length: 15 residues. V shed 5 bases and J 2 bases; nucleotides not matched to a gene: 8. Germline CDR1 reads SEHNR; CDR2 reads FQNEAQ (reference sequence). Next came a second PCR, run for about 6 to 11 cycles, which used a sample-barcoded 5' primer along with a J-beta primer mix. TCRdb re-analysed the 5' RACE reads in MiXCR, keeping a single row per CDR3 protein. Here the sample spans 1,100,000 or so distinct CDR3 sequences, more than 40% being singletons. The chain combines TRBV7-9 with TRBJ2-7; 8 positions match TRBD1. The sample taken for sequencing was blood. The TCR comes from a woman aged 60 to 75 in good health. In nucleotides, the CDR3 is TGTGCCAGCAGCCCTGGGACAGGAATCACCTACGAGCAGTACTTC. Encoded protein: CASSPGTGITYEQYF.